This T cell receptor (beta chain) derives from a study of blood T cell repertoires in COVID-19. At the level of the study: From the United States, Italy and Spain came samples of acute and convalescent COVID-19.

Per the authors' pipeline: Estimation of nucleated cell counts relied on the amplification of reference gene primers. Libraries were prepared by immunoSEQ multiplex PCR; TCRdb keeps only in-frame clonotypes and omits some of them. V and J calls and clone size are those listed in that table; D and trimming were worked out from the DNA. The sample holds 270,000 or so clones, about four fifths seen once. V lost 5 bases and J lost 2; bases outside the gene matches: 6. Germline CDR1 KGHDR, CDR2 SFDVKD. There are 17 residues in the CDR3. The genes are TRBV24-1 and TRBJ2-6, with 9 nucleotides matching TRBD1. Input material: peripheral blood. The TCR comes from a woman between 18 and 30 years old with acute or convalescent COVID-19. CDR3 residues: CATSVGTGITGANVLTF. CDR3 DNA sequence: TGTGCCACCAGTGTTGGGACAGGGATCACTGGGGCCAACGTCCTGACTTTC.